This T cell receptor (beta chain) stems from a study of CD8+ T cells in alopecia areata. In the study overall: Treated patients received oral tofacitinib, 5 to 10 mg twice daily.

The treatment is: oral pan-JAK inhibitor, 5-10 mg twice daily. V lost 0 bases to trimming and J lost 6 bases, with 7 bases between them. This CDR3 spans 14 amino acids. Germline assignment: CDR1 SGDLS and CDR2 YYNGEE. RNA was isolated and reverse transcribed to cDNA, the sequencing template. Data came from immunoSEQ multiplex PCR; TCRdb stores just in-frame clones and leaves some out. The profile covers more than 85,000 clones, with approximately 60% appearing a single time and roughly 15% taken by the ten largest. Source: CD8+ T cells sorted from blood, taken at week 4, from a patient treated with tofacitinib. The clonotype originates from a human donor with alopecia areata. The J gene is TRBJ1-6, the V gene TRBV9; no clear D gene. The CDR3 is CASSVGRFNSPLHF. CDR3 bases: TGTGCCAGCAGCGTAGGACGGTTTAATTCACCCCTCCACTTT.